This is a list of T cell receptor beta chains from one sample in a study of shared clonotypes between healthy human individuals. Assay: immunoSEQ multiplex PCR; the TCRdb copy retains only in-frame clones and omits some. The data show about 2 million clones, 85% to 95% seen once. Sequenced sample: naive CD4+ T cells sorted from blood. These TCRs come from a man between 18 and 29 years old in good health. The CDR3 runs from the conserved cysteine through the conserved F or W. Fields, in order: V gene, CDR3 length, J gene, clone size, D gene, CDR3 DNA, CDR3 protein. A D gene is named only where the DNA matches it firmly. Some rows have no size entry. The others give once, few or many, or a class for an expanded clone.

TRBV30,12,TRBJ2-3,many,NA,TGTGCCTGGACTAGCGTGGGGGATACGCAGTATTTT,CAWTSVGDTQYF
TRBV11-2,15,TRBJ1-3,once,NA,TGTGCCAGCAGCTTCGTCGGGGAAGCTGGAAACACCATATATTTT,CASSFVGEAGNTIYF
TRBV6-5,15,TRBJ2-3,NA,TRBD2,TGTGCCAGCAGCAAGGGACTAGCGGGGGGAGATACGCAGTATTTT,CASSKGLAGGDTQYF
TRBV30,13,TRBJ2-7,once,NA,TGTGCCTGGAGTGGTCCAGGGATTTACGAGCAGTACTTC,CAWSGPGIYEQYF
TRBV19,14,TRBJ2-7,NA,NA,TGTGCCAGTAGTGAACAGGGAATCTCCTACGAGCAGTACTTC,CASSEQGISYEQYF
TRBV30,13,TRBJ1-3,few,NA,TGTGCCTGGAGTGGCGAAGGAGGAAACACCATATATTTT,CAWSGEGGNTIYF
TRBV27,17,TRBJ2-3,NA,TRBD2,TGTGCCAGCAGTCCGCACGCACTAGCGTACAGCACAGATACGCAGTATTTT,CASSPHALAYSTDTQYF
TRBV18,14,TRBJ1-1,NA,NA,TGTGCCAGCTCACCACCTTCGTCGGGGGCTGAAGCTTTCTTT,CASSPPSSGAEAFF
TRBV25-1,14,TRBJ1-5,NA,TRBD1,TGTGCCAGCAGAGATGCCGGGACAGGGAGTCCCCAGCATTTT,CASRDAGTGSPQHF
TRBV5-1,17,TRBJ2-6,NA,NA,TGCGCCAGCAGAGGAGTTTTCGGGGGCGCTGGGGCCAACGTCCTGACTTTC,CASRGVFGGAGANVLTF
TRBV18,13,TRBJ2-5,NA,NA,TGTGCCAGCTCACCTACAACAGCGGAGACCCAGTACTTC,CASSPTTAETQYF
TRBV15,17,TRBJ1-1,once,NA,TGTGCCACCAGCAGAGGGGGACTGGGCGGATCTAACACTGAAGCTTTCTTT,CATSRGGLGGSNTEAFF
TRBV6-1,15,TRBJ1-5,once,TRBD1,TGTGCCACCAAGGAAAGGACAGGGTCCAATCAGCCCCAGCATTTT,CATKERTGSNQPQHF
TRBV30,14,TRBJ1-5,once,NA,TGTGCCTGGAGCCGAGGGACTGAGAGTCAGCCCCAGCATTTT,CAWSRGTESQPQHF
TRBV5-4,14,TRBJ1-2,once,NA,TGTGCCAGCACCTCAGACCCGGACGGCTATGGCTACACCTTC,CASTSDPDGYGYTF
TRBV2,14,TRBJ1-1,NA,TRBD1,TGTGCCAGCATCGACAGGGGGCTAGGCACTGAAGCTTTCTTT,CASIDRGLGTEAFF
TRBV18,13,TRBJ1-2,NA,NA,TGTGCCAGCTCGGAAGGGAGCTCCTATGGCTACACCTTC,CASSEGSSYGYTF
TRBV30,14,TRBJ2-2,NA,NA,TGTGCCTGGAGTGTGCTGGGTTTAACCGGGGAGCTGTTTTTT,CAWSVLGLTGELFF
TRBV19,14,TRBJ2-1,NA,NA,TGTGCCAGTAGTACGGGGGCCCTAAGCAATGAGCAGTTCTTC,CASSTGALSNEQFF
TRBV19,16,TRBJ2-4,NA,NA,TGTGCCAGTAGTCCACTGGCAGGCCTAGCCAAAAACATTCAGTACTTC,CASSPLAGLAKNIQYF